Following are 11 T cell receptor beta chains from one sample sequenced in a study of Graves' ophthalmopathy and Graves' hyperthyroidism. The sequenced template was RNA, covering the TCR beta CDR3 region. RT-PCR in the first round used HTBI primers; a second-round multiplex PCR followed. TCRdb re-derived calls from the multiplex PCR reads in MiXCR, one entry per CDR3 protein. The sample lists over a million distinct CDR3 sequences, approximately 35% occurring once. The sample comprised peripheral blood or thyroid tissue (not recorded which). The receptors stem from an adult man with Graves' hyperthyroidism.

This clonotype was seen many times. The CDR3: CASSPRRTVESETQYF. The DNA for the CDR3 is TGTGCCAGCAGTCCCCGCCGGACAGTCGAGTCGGAGACCCAGTACTTC. V is TRBV12-3 or TRBV12-4 and J is TRBJ2-5, with D possibly being TRBD1 (6 bases). This CDR3 comprises 16 residues. The V end lost 5 bases, the J end lost 5 bases, and 21 bases lay between the germline ends.

As for this clonotype: A read error may account for a junction end that differs from germline. The V call is TRBV20-1, the J call TRBJ1-2, with D possibly being TRBD1 (5 bases). Germline CDR1 reads DFQATT; CDR2 reads SNEGSKA (reference sequence). The CDR3 has 13 residues. CDR3 nucleotides: TGCAGTGCTAGAGACAGGGATCGGTATGGCCACACCTTC. This gives the protein CSARDRDRYGHTF.

The chain employs TRBV7-8 and TRBJ2-7; TRBD1 matches 12 bases. V lost 5 bases to trimming and J lost 6 bases; unmatched junction nucleotides: 8. CDR1 SGHVS and CDR2 FQNEAQ come from the germline V gene. The CDR3 loop spans 15 amino acids. Here the CDR3 DNA reads TGTGCCAGCAGCAGCGACTCGGGACAGGGGGCCGAGCAGTACTTC. Protein product: CASSSDSGQGAEQYF.

The rearrangement links TRBV12-5 to TRBJ2-2; 16 bases map to TRBD2. CDR1 and CDR2 (germline): LGHNT, FRNRAP. J lost 4 bases, V lost 9 bases, and 5 bases had no gene match. This CDR3 has 16 amino acids. As DNA, the CDR3 is TGTGCTAGAGGGACTAGCGGGAGGGCCAGCACCGGGGAGCTGTTTTTT. Residues: CARGTSGRASTGELFF.

This clonotype was seen ten or more times. This sequence joins TRBV7-8 and TRBJ2-7; D is ambiguous. Germline CDR1 reads SGHVS; CDR2 reads FQNEAQ. The CDR3 spans 13 residues. Trimming stripped 4 bases from V and 6 bases from J, with 13 bases between. In DNA, the CDR3 is TGTGCCAGCAGCTCCACCACCATGGGCGAGCAGTACTTC. It codes for CASSSTTMGEQYF.

This chain links TRBV19 with TRBJ2-6; D is perhaps TRBD1 or TRBD2 (6 bases each). Germline V CDR1 and CDR2: LNHDA, SQIVND (reference sequence). With 7 bases removed from V and 1 base from J, the gap between germline ends came to 20 bases. The CDR3 runs 18 residues. CDR3 amino acids: CASTPAGLGTSGANVLTF. CDR3 nucleotides: TGTGCCAGTACGCCCGCGGGACTGGGGACATCTGGGGCCAACGTCCTGACTTTC. Looking up the rest from reference TRBV19 and TRBJ2-6 gives the full variable domain: DGGITQSPKYLFRKEGQNVTLSCEQNLNHDAMYWYRQDPGQGLRLIYYSQIVNDFQKGDIAEGYSVSREKKESFPLTVTSAQKNPTAFYLCASTPAGLGTSGANVLTFGAGSRLTVL.

The CDR3 sequence: CAISARTRGDEQYF. The CDR3 nucleotides are TGTGCCATCAGTGCCAGGACTAGGGGAGACGAGCAGTACTTC. The chain is built from TRBV10-3 and TRBJ2-7; 7 nucleotides agree with TRBD2. Germline CDR1 ENHRY, CDR2 SYGVKD. CDR3 length equals 14 residues. Losses at the gene ends were 4 bases for V and 5 bases for J; bases not matched to a gene: 8.

At least ten counts were recorded for this clonotype. The rearrangement joins TRBV2 to TRBJ2-5, with 9 bases that match TRBD1. The V gene end was trimmed by 6 bases and the J gene end by 4 bases; junction bases not matched to a gene: 6. Germline values: CDR1 SNHLY, CDR2 FYNNEI. The length of the CDR3 is 14 residues. This CDR3 is CASRPGQGRETQYF. The CDR3 DNA sequence: TGTGCCAGCAGACCGGGACAGGGAAGAGAGACCCAGTACTTC.

V usage is TRBV10-2 and J usage is TRBJ2-5; possibly TRBD1 for D (6 bases). CDR1 WSHSY and CDR2 SAAADI come from the germline V gene. Trimming stripped 5 bases from V and 0 bases from J, with 13 bases between. The CDR3 contains 15 residues. The DNA of the CDR3 is TGCGCCAGCAGTCGTGGGTGGACAGACCAAGAGACCCAGTACTTC. It codes for CASSRGWTDQETQYF.

This clonotype has only one observation. DNA of the CDR3: TGTGCCAGCAGCGTAGATGAAGCGGGGGGCCCCACAGGAGGCCAGTACTTC. It yields the protein CASSVDEAGGPTGGQYF. The V gene is TRBV9, the J gene TRBJ2-5; 9 bases fit TRBD2. From germline, CDR1 is SGDLS and CDR2 YYNGEE. The CDR3 is 17 amino acids. V lost 0 bases and J lost 10; bases outside the gene matches: 16.

This clonotype has only a few counts. This chain connects TRBV6-6 to TRBJ2-7; D may be TRBD2 (5 bases). The CDR3 is 15 residues long. V lost 6 bases, J lost 1 base, and 16 bases lay in between. Germline V gene lookup returns CDR1 MNHNY and CDR2 SVGAGI (reference sequence). The CDR3 protein is CASSIGADGSYEQYF. Here the CDR3 DNA reads TGTGCCAGCAGCATAGGAGCGGACGGTTCCTACGAGCAGTACTTC.